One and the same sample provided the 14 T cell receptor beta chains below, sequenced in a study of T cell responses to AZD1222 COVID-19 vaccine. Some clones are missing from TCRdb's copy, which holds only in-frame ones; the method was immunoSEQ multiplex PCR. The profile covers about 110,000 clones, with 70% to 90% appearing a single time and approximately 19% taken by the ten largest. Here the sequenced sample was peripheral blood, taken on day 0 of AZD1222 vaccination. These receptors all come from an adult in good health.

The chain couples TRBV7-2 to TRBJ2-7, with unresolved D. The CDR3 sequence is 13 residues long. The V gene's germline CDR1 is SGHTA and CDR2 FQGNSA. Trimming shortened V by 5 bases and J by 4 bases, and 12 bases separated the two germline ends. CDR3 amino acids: CASSKDERYEQYF. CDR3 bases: TGTGCCAGCAGCAAGGACGAAAGATACGAGCAGTACTTC.

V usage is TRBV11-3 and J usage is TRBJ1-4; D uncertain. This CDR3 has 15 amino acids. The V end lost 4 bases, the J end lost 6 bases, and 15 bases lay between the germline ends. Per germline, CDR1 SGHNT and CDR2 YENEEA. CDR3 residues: CASSSYSDTYEKLFF. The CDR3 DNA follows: TGTGCCAGCAGCTCCTACTCTGACACTTATGAAAAACTGTTTTTT.

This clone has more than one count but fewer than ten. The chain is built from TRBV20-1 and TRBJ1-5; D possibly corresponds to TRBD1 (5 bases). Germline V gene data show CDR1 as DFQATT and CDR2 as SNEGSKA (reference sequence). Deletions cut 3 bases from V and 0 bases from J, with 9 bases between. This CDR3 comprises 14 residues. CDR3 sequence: CSASSGTSNQPQHF. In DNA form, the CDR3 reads TGCAGTGCTAGTTCAGGGACTAGCAATCAGCCCCAGCATTTT.

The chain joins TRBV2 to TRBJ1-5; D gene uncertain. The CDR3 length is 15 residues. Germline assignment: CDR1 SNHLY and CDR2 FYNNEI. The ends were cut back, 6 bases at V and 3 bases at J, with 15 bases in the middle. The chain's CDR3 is CASRGTGSSNQPQHF. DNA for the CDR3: TGTGCCAGCAGGGGCACTGGTAGTTCCAATCAGCCCCAGCATTTT.

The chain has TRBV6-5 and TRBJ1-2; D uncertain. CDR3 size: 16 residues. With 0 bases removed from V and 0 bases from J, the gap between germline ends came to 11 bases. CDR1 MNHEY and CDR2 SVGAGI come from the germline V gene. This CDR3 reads CASSYSTELANYGYTF. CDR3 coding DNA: TGTGCCAGCAGTTACTCGACGGAACTAGCTAACTATGGCTACACCTTC.

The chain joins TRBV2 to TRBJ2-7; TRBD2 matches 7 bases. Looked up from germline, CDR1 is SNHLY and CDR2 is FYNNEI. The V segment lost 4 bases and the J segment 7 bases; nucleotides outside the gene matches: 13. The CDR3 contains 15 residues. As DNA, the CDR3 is TGTGCCAGCAGTGGATCGGGGGGACCCTGGGAGGAGCAGTACGTC. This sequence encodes CASSGSGGPWEEQYV.

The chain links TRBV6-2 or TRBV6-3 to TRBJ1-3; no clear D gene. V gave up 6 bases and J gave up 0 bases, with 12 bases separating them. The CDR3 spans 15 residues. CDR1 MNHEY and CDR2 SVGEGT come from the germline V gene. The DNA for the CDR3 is TGTGCCAGCAGCTGGGGAGGAAGCTCTGGAAACACCATATATTTT. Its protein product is CASSWGGSSGNTIYF.

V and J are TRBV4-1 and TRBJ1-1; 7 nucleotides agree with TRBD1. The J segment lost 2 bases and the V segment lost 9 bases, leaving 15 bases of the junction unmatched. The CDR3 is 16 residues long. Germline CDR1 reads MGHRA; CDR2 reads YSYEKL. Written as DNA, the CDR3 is TGCGCCAGGAACGTGACAGGGCGTCCCGACAACACTGAAGCTTTCTTT. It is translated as CARNVTGRPDNTEAFF.

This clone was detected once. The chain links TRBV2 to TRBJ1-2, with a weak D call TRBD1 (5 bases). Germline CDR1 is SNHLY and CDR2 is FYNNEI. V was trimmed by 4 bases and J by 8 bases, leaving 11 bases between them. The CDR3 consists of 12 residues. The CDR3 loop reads CASSAGGLGYTF. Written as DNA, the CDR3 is TGTGCCAGCAGTGCCGGGGGGTTGGGCTACACCTTC.

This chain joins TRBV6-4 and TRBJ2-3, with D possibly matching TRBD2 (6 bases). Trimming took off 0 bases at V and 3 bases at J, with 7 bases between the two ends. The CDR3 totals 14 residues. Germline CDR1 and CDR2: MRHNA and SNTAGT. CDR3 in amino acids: CASSDSGRTDTQYF. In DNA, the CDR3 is TGTGCCAGCAGTGACTCGGGGAGGACAGATACGCAGTATTTT.

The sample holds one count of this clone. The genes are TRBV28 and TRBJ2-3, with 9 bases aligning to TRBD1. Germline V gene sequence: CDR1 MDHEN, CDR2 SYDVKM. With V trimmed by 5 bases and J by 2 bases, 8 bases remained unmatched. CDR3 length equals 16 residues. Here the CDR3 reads CASSPNGQGITDTQYF. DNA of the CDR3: TGTGCCAGCAGTCCGAACGGACAGGGGATCACAGATACGCAGTATTTT.

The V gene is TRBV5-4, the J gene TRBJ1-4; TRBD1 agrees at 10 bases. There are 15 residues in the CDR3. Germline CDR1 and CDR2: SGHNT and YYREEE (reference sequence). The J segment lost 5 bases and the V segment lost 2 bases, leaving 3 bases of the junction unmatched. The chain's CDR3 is CASSFTGQGNEKLFF. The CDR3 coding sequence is TGTGCCAGCAGCTTTACGGGACAGGGGAATGAAAAACTGTTTTTT.

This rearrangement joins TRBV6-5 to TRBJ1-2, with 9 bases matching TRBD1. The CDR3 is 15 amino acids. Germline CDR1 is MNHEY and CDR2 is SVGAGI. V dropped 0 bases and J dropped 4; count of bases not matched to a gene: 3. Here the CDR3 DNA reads TGTGCCAGCAGTTACTCGACAGGGGGGGTCTATGGCTACACCTTC. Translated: CASSYSTGGVYGYTF.

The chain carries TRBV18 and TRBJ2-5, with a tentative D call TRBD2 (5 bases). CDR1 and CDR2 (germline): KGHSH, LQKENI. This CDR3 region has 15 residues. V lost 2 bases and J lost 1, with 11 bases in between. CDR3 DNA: TGTGCCAGCTCACCAAATACTAGGATCCAAGAGACCCAGTACTTC. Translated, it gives CASSPNTRIQETQYF.